This T cell receptor beta chain was recorded in a study of T-cell memory formation after mild COVID-19. Notes on the study in general: Some clones that responded were present in memory (sampled pre-infection), which suggests cross-reactive memory joined. Confirmation was lacking for SARS-CoV-2 specificity of second-wave clones that peaked on day 37.

Germline assignment: CDR1 MNHEY and CDR2 SMNVEV (reference sequence). The V gene lost 10 bases and the J gene lost 7 bases, with 14 bases spanning the gap. The CDR3 extends over 12 amino acids. To note about this clonotype: The target antigen is unknown.

TCRalpha and TCRbeta libraries used 5'RACE with constant-segment primers and UMIs. One entry per CDR3 protein, called by TCRdb with MiXCR from the 5' RACE reads. The sample comprises about 410,000 distinct CDR3 sequences, roughly a quarter of which are singletons, and 13% rests with the top ten. Sequencing input: PBMCs or a T cell subset sorted from them (not recorded which). The J gene is TRBJ2-1, the V gene TRBV27, with D perhaps TRBD2 (6 bases). The origin of this receptor is an adult woman who had mild COVID-19 (a few samples of this study predate the infection). Cell type and time point are not known. CDR3 amino acids: CATSSSGNEQFF. Written as DNA, the CDR3 is TGTGCCACCTCCTCAAGCGGGAATGAGCAGTTCTTC.